These T cell receptor beta chains were read from a single sample in a study of CD8+ T cells in alopecia areata. Method: immunoSEQ multiplex PCR; TCRdb's copy keeps in-frame clones and lacks some. The sample holds about 64,000 clones; about 44% are singletons and the top ten take about 53%. The sequencing input was NKG2D-low CD8+ T cells sorted from blood. The source is a human donor with alopecia areata. Each CDR3 is given with its conserved first and last residue. D genes are given only for firm matches. Clone size appears in some rows only: once, few, many, or a class for an expanded clone.

V	D	J	size	DNA	CDR3
TRBV27	TRBD1	TRBJ2-5	few	TGTGCCAGCAGTTTGGGACAGAAAGAGACCCAGTACTTC	CASSLGQKETQYF
TRBV29-1	-	TRBJ2-7	few	TGCAGCGTTGTTAGGACAGACGATACCTACGAGCAGTACTTC	CSVVRTDDTYEQYF
TRBV6-1	-	TRBJ2-5	-	TGTGCCAGCAGTGAAGCCAAGGGGGGAGTGGAGACCCAGCACTTC	CASSEAKGGVETQHF
TRBV11-1	-	TRBJ2-1	-	TGTGCCAGCAGCTTAGTCGGGGGTGCCTACAATGAGCAGTTCTTC	CASSLVGGAYNEQFF
TRBV9	-	TRBJ1-1	-	TGTGCCAGCAGCATACACGGGGAAATTAGTGAAGCTTTCTTT	CASSIHGEISEAFF
TRBV9	-	TRBJ2-4	-	TGTGCCAGCAGCGTAGCTGGGGGGGCCAAAAACATTCAGTACTTC	CASSVAGGAKNIQYF
TRBV29-1	-	TRBJ2-7	few	TGCAGCGTTGAAATCCGCGGTAGCTCCTACGAGCAGTACTTC	CSVEIRGSSYEQYF
TRBV13	TRBD2	TRBJ2-7	few	TGTGCCAGCAGCCCTACTAGCGGGGGGGCGGACGAGCAGTACTTC	CASSPTSGGADEQYF
TRBV29-1	-	TRBJ2-2	few	TGCAGCGTTGAGGACACCGGGGAGCTGTTTTTT	CSVEDTGELFF
TRBV27	-	TRBJ1-5	-	TGTGCCCGCAGTTTATACGGAGGGAGGGTGAATCAGCCCCAGCATTTT	CARSLYGGRVNQPQHF
TRBV30	-	TRBJ2-7	-	TGTGCCTGGAGTGGGCGGACAGTCCCCACTTACGAGCAGTACTTC	CAWSGRTVPTYEQYF
TRBV7-8	-	TRBJ2-5	-	TGTGCCAGCAGCTTTCCGTCTGTCTCGCTGTCGGTTGAAGAGACCCAGTACTTC	CASSFPSVSLSVEETQYF
TRBV29-1	-	TRBJ2-7	few	TGCAGCGTTGGGCTGCGAGGGGTGGGCTCCGAGCAGTACTTC	CSVGLRGVGSEQYF
TRBV6-6	-	TRBJ1-5	-	TGTGCCAGCAGCCACTCATGGCCCCAGCATTTT	CASSHSWPQHF
TRBV29-1	TRBD1	TRBJ1-2	few	TGCAGCGTTCCAGGACAGGGGACCTATGGCTACACCTTC	CSVPGQGTYGYTF
TRBV5-1	-	TRBJ2-5	-	TGCGCCAGCAGCTTGGGGAGCCAAGAGACCCAGTACTTC	CASSLGSQETQYF
TRBV29-1	TRBD1	TRBJ2-7	-	TGCAGCGTCACGGACAGGGGGGAGGACGAGCAGTACTTC	CSVTDRGEDEQYF
TRBV20-1	TRBD2	TRBJ2-7	-	TGCAGAGCGGGAACCTACGTGGAGCAGTACTTC	CRAGTYVEQYF
TRBV13	-	TRBJ2-7	few	TGTGCCAGCAGCTTAGGTCAGGGGATCCACGAGCAGTACTTC	CASSLGQGIHEQYF
TRBV4-1	-	TRBJ2-5	-	TGCGCCAGCAGCCGAGGACCCGACCTCTACAAAGAGACCCAGTACTTC	CASSRGPDLYKETQYF
TRBV7-9	-	TRBJ1-2	-	TGTGCCAGCAGTCCAGGAGGGTTCTATGGCTACACCTTC	CASSPGGFYGYTF
TRBV27	TRBD2	TRBJ2-3	-	TGTGCCAGCAGTTTAATAGCGGGGTTCACAGATACGCAGTATTTT	CASSLIAGFTDTQYF
TRBV11-3	-	TRBJ2-6	few	TGTGCCAGCAAGAGCATCCAAGACTCTGGGGCCAACGTCCTGACTTTC	CASKSIQDSGANVLTF
TRBV9	-	TRBJ2-7	-	TGTGCCAGCAGCGTTGATGCCGCCTACGAGCAGTACTTC	CASSVDAAYEQYF
TRBV29-1	-	TRBJ1-1	-	TGCAGCGTCCCGCGCGGGGGAGAAGGAGTGGGCACTGAAGCTTTCTTT	CSVPRGGEGVGTEAFF
TRBV15	-	TRBJ1-2	-	TGTGCCACCAGCACAGGACCTGCTAACTATGGCTACACCTTC	CATSTGPANYGYTF
TRBV29-1	-	TRBJ2-7	few	TGCAGCGTAGAAACAACAGGGGAGGGATCCTACGAGCAGTACTTC	CSVETTGEGSYEQYF
TRBV29-1	TRBD1	TRBJ1-2	few	TGCAGCGTTGAAGATCGGGTGGACAGGGTGGACTATGGCTACACCTTC	CSVEDRVDRVDYGYTF
TRBV4-1	-	TRBJ1-1	few	TGCGCCAGCAGCCAAGATGGTCACAACAGAGGGAACACTGAAGCTTTCTTT	CASSQDGHNRGNTEAFF
TRBV28	-	TRBJ2-7	-	TGTGCCAGCGGATTTAGGACGAACGGCTACGAGCAGTACTTC	CASGFRTNGYEQYF
TRBV6-5	-	TRBJ1-1	once	TGTGCCAGCAGTTACGTATCAGGGACTGAAGCTTTCTTT	CASSYVSGTEAFF
TRBV29-1	TRBD1	TRBJ2-7	-	TGCAGCGTCAACAGGGGGAACGAGCAGTACTTC	CSVNRGNEQYF
TRBV29-1	-	TRBJ2-3	-	TGCAGCGTCCGTCGGTCTAGCTATGAGGCAGATACGCAGTATTTT	CSVRRSSYEADTQYF
TRBV7-9	TRBD2	TRBJ2-1	few	TGTGCCAGCAGCCGCCCGGGGGGACCCGCAAAGAATGAGCAGTTCTTC	CASSRPGGPAKNEQFF
TRBV5-1	-	TRBJ2-7	-	TGCGCCAGCAGCTTAATTGCGTCCTACGAGCAGTACTTC	CASSLIASYEQYF
TRBV19	-	TRBJ2-1	-	TGTGCCAGTAGTCGCAGGGTTAACGAGCAGTTCTTC	CASSRRVNEQFF
TRBV7-8	TRBD1	TRBJ2-6	-	TGTGCCAGCAGCGTAAGGACAGGGGAATATGGGGCCAACGTCCTGACTTTC	CASSVRTGEYGANVLTF
TRBV25-1	-	TRBJ2-7	-	TGTGCCGGGGGAACAGGGTCTGACGAGCAGTACTTC	CAGGTGSDEQYF
TRBV7-9	-	TRBJ2-7	few	TGTGCCAGCAGCCGGGCCTACGAGCAGTACTTC	CASSRAYEQYF
TRBV29-1	-	TRBJ1-1	few	TGCAGCGCCGAGGGTTGGGGGCTCGACACTGAAGCTTTCTTT	CSAEGWGLDTEAFF
TRBV29-1	-	TRBJ2-7	few	TGCAGCGTCGGGGTACAATCCTACGAGCAGTACTTC	CSVGVQSYEQYF
TRBV29-1	TRBD1	TRBJ2-1	few	TGCAGCGTTGTGGAGGGGACAGGGGACTACAATGAGCAGTTCTTC	CSVVEGTGDYNEQFF